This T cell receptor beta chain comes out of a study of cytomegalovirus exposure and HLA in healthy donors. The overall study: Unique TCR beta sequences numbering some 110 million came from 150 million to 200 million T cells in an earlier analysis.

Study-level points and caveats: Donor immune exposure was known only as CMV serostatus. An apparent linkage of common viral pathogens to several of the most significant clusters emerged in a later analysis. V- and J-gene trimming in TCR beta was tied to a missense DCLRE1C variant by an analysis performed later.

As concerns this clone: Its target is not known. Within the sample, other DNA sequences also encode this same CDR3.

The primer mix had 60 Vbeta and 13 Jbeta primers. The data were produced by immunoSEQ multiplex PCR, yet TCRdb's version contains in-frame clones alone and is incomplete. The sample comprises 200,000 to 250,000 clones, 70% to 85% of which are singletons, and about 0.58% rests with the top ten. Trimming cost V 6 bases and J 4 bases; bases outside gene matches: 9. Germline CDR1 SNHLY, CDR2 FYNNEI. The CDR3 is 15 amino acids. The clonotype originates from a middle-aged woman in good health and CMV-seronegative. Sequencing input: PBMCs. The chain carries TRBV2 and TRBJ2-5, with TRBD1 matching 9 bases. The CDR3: CASSQDRGPRETQYF. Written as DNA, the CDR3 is TGTGCCAGCAGCCAGGACAGGGGACCCAGAGAGACCCAGTACTTC.